This TCR beta chain was documented in a study of cytomegalovirus exposure and HLA in healthy donors. Assay: immunoSEQ multiplex PCR; the TCRdb copy retains only in-frame clones and omits some. The table includes hundreds of thousands of clones, roughly 84% detected once. The receptor was derived from a young woman in good health and CMV-seropositive. Sample: PBMCs.

The chain's CDR3 is CASSLHPGQGARETQYF. The CDR3 coding sequence is TGCGCCAGCAGCCTCCACCCGGGACAGGGGGCGCGAGAGACCCAGTACTTC. The rearrangement uses TRBV5-1 and TRBJ2-5; 12 bases are a match to TRBD1. The V and J ends lost 4 bases and 4 bases, in that order; junction bases with no gene match: 11. The CDR3 runs to 17 residues. The germline V gene encodes CDR1 SGHRS and CDR2 YFSETQ.